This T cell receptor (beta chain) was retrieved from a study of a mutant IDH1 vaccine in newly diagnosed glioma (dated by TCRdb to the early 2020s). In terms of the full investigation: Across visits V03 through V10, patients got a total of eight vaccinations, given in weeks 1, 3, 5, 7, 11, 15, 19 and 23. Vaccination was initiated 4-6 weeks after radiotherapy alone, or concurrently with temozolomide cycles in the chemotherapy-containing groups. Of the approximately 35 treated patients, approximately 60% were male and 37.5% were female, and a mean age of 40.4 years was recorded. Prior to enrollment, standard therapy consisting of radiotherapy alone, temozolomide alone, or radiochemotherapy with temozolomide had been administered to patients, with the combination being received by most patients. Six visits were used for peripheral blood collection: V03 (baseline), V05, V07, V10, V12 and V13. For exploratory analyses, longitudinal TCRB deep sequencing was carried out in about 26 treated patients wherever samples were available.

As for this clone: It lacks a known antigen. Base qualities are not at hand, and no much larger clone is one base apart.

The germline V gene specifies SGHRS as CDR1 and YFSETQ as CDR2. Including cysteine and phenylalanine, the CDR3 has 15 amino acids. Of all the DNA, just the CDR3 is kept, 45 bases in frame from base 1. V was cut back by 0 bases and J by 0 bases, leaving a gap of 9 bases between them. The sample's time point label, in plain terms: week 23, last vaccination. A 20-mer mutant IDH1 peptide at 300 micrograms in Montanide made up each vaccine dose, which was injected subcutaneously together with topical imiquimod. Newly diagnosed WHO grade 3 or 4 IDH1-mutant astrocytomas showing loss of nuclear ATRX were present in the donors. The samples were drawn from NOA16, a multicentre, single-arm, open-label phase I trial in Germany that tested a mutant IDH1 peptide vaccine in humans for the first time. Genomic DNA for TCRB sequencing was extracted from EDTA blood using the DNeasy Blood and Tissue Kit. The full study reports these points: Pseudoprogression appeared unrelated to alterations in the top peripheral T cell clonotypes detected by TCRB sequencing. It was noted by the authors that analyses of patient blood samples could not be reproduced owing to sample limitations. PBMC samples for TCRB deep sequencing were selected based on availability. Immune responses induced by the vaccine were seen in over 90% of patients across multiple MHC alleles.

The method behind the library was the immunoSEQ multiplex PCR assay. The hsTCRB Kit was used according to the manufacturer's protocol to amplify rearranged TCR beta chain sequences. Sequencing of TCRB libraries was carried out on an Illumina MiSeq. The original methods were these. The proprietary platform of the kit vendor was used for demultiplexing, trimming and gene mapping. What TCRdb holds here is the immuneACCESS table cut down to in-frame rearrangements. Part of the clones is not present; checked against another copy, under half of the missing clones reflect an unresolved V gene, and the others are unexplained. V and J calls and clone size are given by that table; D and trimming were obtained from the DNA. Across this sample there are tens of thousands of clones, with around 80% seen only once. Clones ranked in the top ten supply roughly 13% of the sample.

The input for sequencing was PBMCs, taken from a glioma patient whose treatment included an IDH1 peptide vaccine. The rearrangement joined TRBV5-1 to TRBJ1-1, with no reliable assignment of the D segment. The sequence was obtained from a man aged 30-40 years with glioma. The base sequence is TGCGCCAGCAGCTTGGCAGGTGGAATGAACACTGAAGCTTTCTTT. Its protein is CASSLAGGMNTEAFF.